These T cell receptor beta chains were read from a single sample in a study of cytomegalovirus exposure and HLA in healthy donors. Clones were sequenced by immunoSEQ multiplex PCR, and TCRdb holds only the in-frame ones, with some missing. This table has around 130,000 clones, around 8.5% appearing once. Material for sequencing was PBMCs. The receptors were sampled from a middle-aged man in good health and CMV-seronegative. Each CDR3 is given with its conserved first and last residue. The order of the fields is clone size, D gene, J gene, V gene, CDR3 length, CDR3 DNA, CDR3 protein. D genes are given only for firm matches. Size tells how often a clone was seen (once, few, many) or the class of an expanded clone, and some rows leave it out.

clone_size: few; d_call: TRBD2; j_call: TRBJ2-3; v_call: TRBV6-1; cdr3_length: 14; cdr3_nt: TGTGCCAGCAGTGACGGGGGGGCAAGAAATACGCAGTATTTT; cdr3_aa: CASSDGGARNTQYF
clone_size: few; d_call: .; j_call: TRBJ2-7; v_call: TRBV7-9; cdr3_length: 16; cdr3_nt: TGTGCCAGCAGCCCCGGTGACAGCTGGGTCTCCTACGAGCAGTACTTC; cdr3_aa: CASSPGDSWVSYEQYF
clone_size: .; d_call: TRBD2; j_call: TRBJ2-1; v_call: TRBV19; cdr3_length: 15; cdr3_nt: TGTGCCAGTGGACTAGGGCCGAGCTCCTACAATGAGCAGTTCTTC; cdr3_aa: CASGLGPSSYNEQFF
clone_size: .; d_call: TRBD1; j_call: TRBJ1-4; v_call: TRBV6-5; cdr3_length: 15; cdr3_nt: TGTGCCAGCAGCCGAGTGACAGGGCCTAATGAAAAACTGTTTTTT; cdr3_aa: CASSRVTGPNEKLFF
clone_size: once; d_call: TRBD1; j_call: TRBJ2-7; v_call: TRBV12-5; cdr3_length: 15; cdr3_nt: TGTGCTAGTGGTCCTCCTAGGACAGGGAGCTACGAGCAGTACTTC; cdr3_aa: CASGPPRTGSYEQYF
clone_size: .; d_call: TRBD1; j_call: TRBJ2-5; v_call: TRBV5-8; cdr3_length: 13; cdr3_nt: TGTGCCAGCAGCCGGTTAAGGGGGCAGACCCAGTACTTC; cdr3_aa: CASSRLRGQTQYF
clone_size: few; d_call: TRBD1; j_call: TRBJ2-3; v_call: TRBV7-2; cdr3_length: 15; cdr3_nt: TGTGCCAGCAACTTATCAGGACAGGGTATAGATACGCAGTATTTT; cdr3_aa: CASNLSGQGIDTQYF
clone_size: .; d_call: TRBD2; j_call: TRBJ2-1; v_call: TRBV7-2; cdr3_length: 19; cdr3_nt: TGTGCCAGCAGCCCATGGGGACTAGCGGGGGGGAGCTCCTACAATGAGCAGTTCTTC; cdr3_aa: CASSPWGLAGGSSYNEQFF
clone_size: .; d_call: .; j_call: TRBJ1-3; v_call: TRBV18; cdr3_length: 15; cdr3_nt: TGTGCCAGCGAACAGGGTAGCCCCTCTGGAAACACCATATATTTT; cdr3_aa: CASEQGSPSGNTIYF
clone_size: few; d_call: TRBD1; j_call: TRBJ2-1; v_call: TRBV4-1; cdr3_length: 18; cdr3_nt: TGCGCCAGCAGCCAAGAGCCACCGCCAGGGGGCGGCTCATATGAGCAGTTCTTC; cdr3_aa: CASSQEPPPGGGSYEQFF
clone_size: few; d_call: .; j_call: TRBJ2-7; v_call: TRBV5-4; cdr3_length: 16; cdr3_nt: TGTGCCAGCAGCTTGGATCACAGGACCTTTGACTACGAGCAGTACTTC; cdr3_aa: CASSLDHRTFDYEQYF
clone_size: few; d_call: .; j_call: TRBJ1-6; v_call: TRBV27; cdr3_length: 17; cdr3_nt: TGTGCCAGCAGTTTATTGCCAGGGGTGTCCTATAATTCACCCCTCCACTTT; cdr3_aa: CASSLLPGVSYNSPLHF
clone_size: few; d_call: TRBD2; j_call: TRBJ2-2; v_call: TRBV30; cdr3_length: 17; cdr3_nt: TGTGCCTGGATTTTCCAGCGGGGGGCATGGAACACCGGGGAGCTGTTTTTT; cdr3_aa: CAWIFQRGAWNTGELFF
clone_size: .; d_call: .; j_call: TRBJ2-1; v_call: TRBV5-6; cdr3_length: 13; cdr3_nt: TGTGCCAGCAGCCCAGCAGGGTACAATGAGCAGTTCTTC; cdr3_aa: CASSPAGYNEQFF
clone_size: few; d_call: .; j_call: TRBJ2-5; v_call: TRBV6-1; cdr3_length: 15; cdr3_nt: TGTGCCAGCAGTTCAAGACAGCGTGGTGGGGAGACCCAGTACTTC; cdr3_aa: CASSSRQRGGETQYF